This entry lists 31 T cell receptor beta chains sequenced from one sample in a study of CD8 T cells in ankylosing spondylitis. Findings and limits, study-wide: It appeared that ankylosing spondylitis blood was characterized by a TCR beta motif of eight highly homologous variants.

TCRdb re-called the 5' RACE reads through MiXCR, storing one row per CDR3 protein. The sample carries about 540,000 distinct CDR3 sequences, 12% recorded once. No antigens are known for them. The sample taken for sequencing was blood, either unsorted or a sorted T cell fraction (not recorded which). These receptor sequences come from a male donor with ankylosing spondylitis.

The table lists this clonotype with a count of one. The V call is TRBV25-1, the J call TRBJ2-3; 11 positions agree with TRBD1. V lost 2 bases, J lost 3 bases, and 7 bases stayed unmatched. The CDR3 length is 17 residues. The germline CDR1 and CDR2 sequences are MGHDK and SYGVNS. CDR3 bases: TGTGCCAGCAGTGAACCCCCGGACAGGGGGCGAACAGATACGCAGTATTTT. It specifies CASSEPPDRGRTDTQYF. Full variable domain (outside the CDR3, taken from reference TRBV25-1 and TRBJ2-3): EADIYQTPRYLVIGTGKKITLECSQTMGHDKMYWYQQDPGMELHLIHYSYGVNSTEKGDLSSESTVSRIRTEHFPLTLESARPSHTSQYLCASSEPPDRGRTDTQYFGPGTRLTVL.

This clonotype was seen only a few times. V is TRBV20-1 and J is TRBJ2-3, with 8 bases fitting TRBD2. CDR3 length: 16 amino acids. Germline V gene data show CDR1 as DFQATT and CDR2 as SNEGSKA (reference sequence). J was trimmed by 5 bases and V by 4 bases; bases with no gene match: 14. For the CDR3, the DNA is TGCAGTGCTACCGGGAGTAGGAGCGGGAGAGTAGATACGCAGTATTTT. Its protein product is CSATGSRSGRVDTQYF.

This clonotype was recorded a few times. The CDR3 DNA reads as TGTGCCAGCAGTCACCTCCCCTCGGGCAGACCAAGCACAGATACGCAGTATTTT. Translation: CASSHLPSGRPSTDTQYF. This rearrangement joins TRBV11-1 to TRBJ2-3; the D is unclear. Germline-derived CDR1 and CDR2 are SGHAT and FQDESV (reference sequence). The CDR3 spans 18 residues. Between the trimmed V and J ends, which lost 6 bases and 0 bases, there was a span of 22 bases.

The chain joins TRBV4-2 to TRBJ2-1, with 14 bases fitting TRBD2. The CDR3 runs 17 residues. Germline V gives CDR1 LGHNA, CDR2 YNFKEQ. The V and J ends lost 2 bases and 11 bases, in that order; junction bases with no gene match: 11. CDR3 loop: CASSQFRSGTSGSKQFF. For the CDR3, the DNA is TGTGCCAGCAGCCAATTCCGGTCCGGGACTAGCGGGAGTAAGCAGTTCTTC.

This clonotype was seen at least ten times. The V and J genes are TRBV5-1 and TRBJ2-3; D might be TRBD1 or TRBD2, each matching 7 bases. Germline CDR1 is SGHRS and CDR2 is YFSETQ. Trimming shortened V by 3 bases and J by 1 base, and 21 bases separated the two germline ends. CDR3 length: 18 residues. The CDR3 region is CASSSGGRAPRGTDTQYF. The CDR3 nucleotides are TGCGCCAGCAGCTCAGGGGGGAGGGCCCCTCGAGGCACAGATACGCAGTATTTT.

This clonotype occurred many times. The chain joins TRBV5-1 to TRBJ1-3; TRBD1 agrees at 9 bases. This CDR3 region has 14 residues. The V gene end was trimmed by 2 bases and the J gene end by 4 bases; junction bases not matched to a gene: 1. CDR1 is SGHRS and CDR2 is YFSETQ in the germline V gene. Here the CDR3 reads CASSFGTGGNTIYF. CDR3 coding DNA: TGCGCCAGCAGCTTCGGGACAGGGGGAAACACCATATATTTT. Together with reference TRBV5-1 and TRBJ1-3, the CDR3 gives the full variable domain: KAGVTQTPRYLIKTRGQQVTLSCSPISGHRSVSWYQQTPGQGLQFLFEYFSETQRNKGNFPGRFSGRQFSNSRSEMNVSTLELGDSALYLCASSFGTGGNTIYFGEGSWLTVV.

V and J are TRBV12-3 or TRBV12-4 and TRBJ1-6, with a possible D match to TRBD1 (5 bases). The CDR3 contains 15 residues. Trimming shortened V by 3 bases and J by 7 bases, and 13 bases separated the two germline ends. The CDR3 loop is CASSFRQGGNSPLHF. For the CDR3, the DNA is TGTGCCAGCAGTTTCAGGCAGGGAGGCAATTCACCCCTCCACTTT.

The chain carries TRBV4-2 and TRBJ2-1; TRBD2 agrees at 10 bases. Germline CDR1 is LGHNA and CDR2 is YNFKEQ. There are 15 residues in the CDR3. Germline trimming cut 5 bases from V and 5 bases from J; bases unmatched to any gene: 6. The CDR3 protein is CASSITSGDDNEQFF. The CDR3 DNA reads as TGTGCCAGCAGCATTACTAGCGGGGACGACAATGAGCAGTTCTTC.

The table lists this clonotype with many counts. J is TRBJ2-1 and V is TRBV7-9, with D perhaps TRBD1 or TRBD2 (5 bases each). Germline-derived CDR1 and CDR2 are SEHNR and FQNEAQ (reference sequence). Trimming stripped 5 bases from V and 3 bases from J, with 17 bases between. The CDR3 is 16 amino acids. This chain's CDR3 is CASSTRGTPGYNEQFF. The CDR3, as DNA: TGTGCCAGCAGCACGAGGGGAACTCCCGGCTACAATGAGCAGTTCTTC.

The V and J genes are TRBV29-1 and TRBJ2-5; TRBD1 matches 7 bases. Germline lookup yields CDR1 SQVTM and CDR2 ANQGSEA. The CDR3 is made up of 14 amino acids. Trimming cost V 3 bases and J 4 bases; bases outside gene matches: 8. As DNA, the CDR3 is TGCAGCGTTGAGTTAGAAGGGGGCGGAGAGACCCAGTACTTC. Protein sequence: CSVELEGGGETQYF.

In its sample, this clonotype was seen many times. The V and J genes are TRBV27 and TRBJ2-3; D remains unclear. CDR1 and CDR2 (germline): MNHEY, SMNVEV (reference sequence). V lost 4 bases and J lost 1, with 3 bases in between. CDR3 length equals 12 residues. CDR3 sequence reads: CASSWGTDTQYF. CDR3 DNA: TGTGCCAGCAGTTGGGGCACAGATACGCAGTATTTT.

The V call is TRBV7-7, the J call TRBJ2-3, with no clear D. Trimming took off 5 bases at V and 0 bases at J, with 12 bases between the two ends. The CDR3 runs to 15 residues. Germline CDR1 SSHAT, CDR2 FNYEAQ (reference sequence). The CDR3 DNA sequence: TGTGCCAGCAGCCCCCGGGCCTCGAGCACAGATACGCAGTATTTT. Its protein is CASSPRASSTDTQYF.

This clonotype has just a few counts. The chain carries TRBV5-1 and TRBJ2-5, with D tentatively TRBD2 (5 bases). V was clipped by 0 bases and J by 3 bases, with 9 bases between them. The germline V gene has CDR1 SGHRS and CDR2 YFSETQ. This CDR3 is built from 14 residues. CDR3 sequence: CASSLAGVKETQYF. Here the CDR3 DNA reads TGCGCCAGCAGCTTGGCCGGGGTTAAAGAGACCCAGTACTTC.

CDR3 region: CATRQGSYEQYF. For the CDR3, the DNA is TGTGCCACCCGACAGGGATCCTACGAGCAGTACTTC. The chain combines TRBV24-1 with TRBJ2-7, with TRBD1 matching over 7 bases. CDR3 size: 12 residues. Germline V lookup: CDR1 KGHDR, CDR2 SFDVKD. With V trimmed by 9 bases and J by 1 base, 2 bases remained unmatched.

The chain recombines TRBV5-1 with TRBJ1-6; TRBD1 matches 7 bases. Germline V gene sequence: CDR1 SGHRS, CDR2 YFSETQ. The length of the CDR3 is 16 residues. J lost 5 bases, V lost 3 bases, and 8 bases had no gene match. CDR3 loop: CASSYTGDSNNSPLHF. CDR3 nucleotides: TGCGCCAGCAGCTATACAGGGGACAGCAATAATTCACCCCTCCACTTT.

This chain connects TRBV7-9 to TRBJ2-5; TRBD2 aligns across 7 bases. The CDR3 runs 14 residues. The trim removed 4 bases at V and 0 bases at J, leaving 2 bases unmatched. Looked up from germline, CDR1 is SEHNR and CDR2 is FQNEAQ (reference sequence). As DNA, the CDR3 is TGTGCCAGCAGCTCCGGGGGGAACCAAGAGACCCAGTACTTC. Its translation is CASSSGGNQETQYF. Full variable domain (remainder filled in from reference TRBV7-9 and TRBJ2-5): DTGVSQNPRHKITKRGQNVTFRCDPISEHNRLYWYRQTLGQGPEFLTYFQNEAQLEKSRLLSDRFSAERPKGSFSTLEIQRTEQGDSAMYLCASSSGGNQETQYFGPGTRLLVL.

This clonotype has a handful of counts. As DNA, the CDR3 is TGTGCCAGCAGCCCTAGGGCCCCGAACACCGGGGAGCTGTTTTTT. Residues: CASSPRAPNTGELFF. This chain connects TRBV7-2 to TRBJ2-2; the D is unclear. There are 15 residues in the CDR3. V was cut by 5 bases and J by 0 bases, with 10 bases left in between. Germline V CDR1 and CDR2: SGHTA, FQGNSA.

This clonotype came up a few times. The CDR3 loop reads CASSTGTGSAEAFF. The CDR3 DNA reads as TGCGCCAGCAGTACCGGGACAGGGAGCGCTGAAGCTTTCTTT. The chain couples TRBV5-1 to TRBJ1-1; 9 bases are a match to TRBD1. The J segment lost 6 bases and the V segment lost 5 bases, leaving 8 bases of the junction unmatched. Per the germline V gene, CDR1 is SGHRS and CDR2 is YFSETQ. The CDR3 extends over 14 amino acids.

The rearrangement uses TRBV24-1 and TRBJ2-1; no definite D call. The ends were cut back, 2 bases at V and 0 bases at J, with 13 bases in the middle. The germline gives CDR1 KGHDR, CDR2 SFDVKD. The CDR3 is made up of 17 amino acids. The CDR3 sequence is CATSDWSPQGSYNEQFF. Written as DNA, the CDR3 is TGTGCCACCAGTGATTGGAGCCCTCAAGGCTCCTACAATGAGCAGTTCTTC.

The chain joins TRBV7-9 to TRBJ2-2, with 8 bases matching TRBD1. Trimming removed 5 bases from V and 4 bases from J; junction bases left unmatched: 6. CDR1 and CDR2 from the germline V gene are SEHNR and FQNEAQ (reference sequence). The CDR3 consists of 15 residues. The CDR3 is CASSGRDRLTGELFF. Written as DNA, the CDR3 is TGTGCCAGCAGCGGACGGGACAGGCTCACCGGGGAGCTGTTTTTT. Full variable domain (missing parts from reference TRBV7-9 and TRBJ2-2): DTGVSQNPRHKITKRGQNVTFRCDPISEHNRLYWYRQTLGQGPEFLTYFQNEAQLEKSRLLSDRFSAERPKGSFSTLEIQRTEQGDSAMYLCASSGRDRLTGELFFGEGSRLTVL.

The chain is built from TRBV19 and TRBJ1-5; the D gene is possibly TRBD1 (5 bases). The V gene lost 8 bases and the J gene lost 2 bases, with 16 bases spanning the gap. The CDR3 has 15 amino acids. Germline lookup yields CDR1 LNHDA and CDR2 SQIVND (reference sequence). The CDR3 is CASQNPGTGNQPQHF. The DNA for the CDR3 is TGTGCCAGTCAAAACCCCGGGACCGGCAATCAGCCCCAGCATTTT. Supplemented by reference TRBV19 and TRBJ1-5, the full variable domain reads DGGITQSPKYLFRKEGQNVTLSCEQNLNHDAMYWYRQDPGQGLRLIYYSQIVNDFQKGDIAEGYSVSREKKESFPLTVTSAQKNPTAFYLCASQNPGTGNQPQHFGDGTRLSIL.

This clonotype was seen only a few times. This chain joins TRBV27 and TRBJ1-2; D is ambiguous. The V and J ends lost 6 bases and 4 bases respectively, with 12 bases between them. The CDR3 length is 13 residues. Germline CDR1 is MNHEY and CDR2 is SMNVEV (reference sequence). CDR3 nucleotide sequence: TGTGCCAGCAGCTGGGAAGGGCGCTATGGCTACACCTTC. Its protein product is CASSWEGRYGYTF.

CDR3 bases: TGCAGTGTTCCGGGGGCGGATGGAAACACCATATATTTT. It encodes CSVPGADGNTIYF. V gene TRBV20-1 combines with J gene TRBJ1-3; TRBD1 might be the D (6 bases). Germline V gene data show CDR1 as DFQATT and CDR2 as SNEGSKA (reference sequence). Deletions cut 7 bases from V and 3 bases from J, with 13 bases between. This CDR3 has 13 residues.

This clonotype has at least ten counts. The chain is built from TRBV2 and TRBJ2-1; D is tentatively TRBD1 or TRBD2 (6 bases each). Deletions cut 3 bases from V and 8 bases from J, with 23 bases between. The CDR3 runs to 17 residues. Germline V lookup: CDR1 SNHLY, CDR2 FYNNEI. CDR3 coding DNA: TGTGCCAGCAGTGATTGGATAGGCAGGGGCAGGAGGGATGAGCAGTTCTTC. It is translated as CASSDWIGRGRRDEQFF. The complete variable domain, with remaining parts taken from reference TRBV2 and TRBJ2-1, reads EPEVTQTPSHQVTQMGQEVILRCVPISNHLYFYWYRQILGQKVEFLVSFYNNEISEKSEIFDDQFSVERPDGSNFTLKIRSTKLEDSAMYFCASSDWIGRGRRDEQFFGPGTRLTVL.

This clonotype was seen a handful of times. J is TRBJ2-2 and V is TRBV10-3, with D possibly TRBD2 on 6 matching bases. The CDR3 has 13 residues. The germline V and J ends were trimmed by 4 bases and 7 bases, with 10 bases remaining between them. Germline CDR1 and CDR2: ENHRY and SYGVKD. The CDR3 region has the DNA TGTGCCATCAGTGCAAGGGAGGACGGGGAGCTGTTTTTT. It yields the protein CAISAREDGELFF.

This clonotype has just a few counts. The chain uses TRBV7-8 and TRBJ1-1; D is ambiguous. This CDR3 comprises 13 residues. Looked up from germline, CDR1 is SGHVS and CDR2 is FQNEAQ. Trimming took off 5 bases at V and 5 bases at J, with 12 bases between the two ends. CDR3 region: CASSENRETEAFF. CDR3 sequence (DNA): TGTGCCAGCAGCGAAAACCGGGAGACTGAAGCTTTCTTT. Based on the CDR3 plus reference TRBV7-8 and TRBJ1-1, the full variable domain is GAGVSQSPRYKVAKRGQDVALRCDPISGHVSLFWYQQALGQGPEFLTYFQNEAQLDKSGLPSDRFFAERPEGSVSTLKIQRTQQEDSAVYLCASSENRETEAFFGQGTRLTVV.

This clonotype was found many times. The V and J genes are TRBV11-2 and TRBJ2-3, with 9 bases identical to TRBD2. Germline trimming cut 5 bases from V and 5 bases from J; bases unmatched to any gene: 8. The CDR3 totals 15 residues. The germline gives CDR1 SGHAT, CDR2 FQNNGV. The CDR3 bases are TGTGCCAGCAGCCAGGGCGGGAGGGCCAAAGATACGCAGTATTTT. Encoded protein: CASSQGGRAKDTQYF. Together with reference TRBV11-2 and TRBJ2-3, the CDR3 gives the full variable domain: EAGVAQSPRYKIIEKRQSVAFWCNPISGHATLYWYQQILGQGPKLLIQFQNNGVVDDSQLPKDRFSAERLKGVDSTLKIQPAKLEDSAVYLCASSQGGRAKDTQYFGPGTRLTVL.

This sequence joins TRBV3-1 and TRBJ2-7, with 7 nucleotides matching TRBD1. J was trimmed by 0 bases and V by 6 bases; bases with no gene match: 2. This CDR3 comprises 13 residues. CDR1 is LGHDT and CDR2 is YNNKEL in the germline V gene (reference sequence). CDR3 residues: CASRGQLSYEQYF. CDR3 nucleotides: TGTGCCAGCAGGGGACAGCTCTCCTACGAGCAGTACTTC.

The chain combines TRBV4-1 with TRBJ1-2; 9 positions agree with TRBD1. The CDR3 is 18 amino acids. Germline V gene data show CDR1 as MGHRA and CDR2 as YSYEKL. The ends lost 0 bases at V and 3 bases at J; junction bases unmatched: 11. The CDR3 reads CASSQEPTGTGLHYGYTF. CDR3 bases: TGCGCCAGCAGCCAAGAGCCGACCGGGACAGGGCTTCACTATGGCTACACCTTC.

This clonotype has a count of ten or more. The chain has TRBV7-2 and TRBJ2-7; TRBD2 might be the D (6 bases). Germline lookup yields CDR1 SGHTA and CDR2 FQGNSA. V was shortened by 2 bases and J by 2 bases, with 10 bases between the two germline ends. The CDR3 loop spans 14 amino acids. The CDR3: CASSLFGSTYEQYF. The CDR3 nucleotides read TGTGCCAGCAGCTTATTCGGGAGTACCTACGAGCAGTACTTC.

This clonotype was found many times. CDR3 in DNA: TGCGCCAGCAGCTTGGATAGACCCGCCGAGGGCTACACCTTC. Protein sequence: CASSLDRPAEGYTF. V gene TRBV5-1 combines with J gene TRBJ1-2, with D uncertain. V lost 0 bases to trimming and J lost 8 bases, with 14 bases between them. The V gene's germline CDR1 is SGHRS and CDR2 YFSETQ. The CDR3 extends over 14 amino acids.